This record looks at one T cell receptor beta chain sequence and its context. Its binding antigen is unknown. Base-call qualities are not available, and no considerably larger clone is one nucleotide away. The CDR3 spans 14 residues, from the cysteine through the phenylalanine. Of the read, only the CDR3 DNA is kept; its 42 bases are in frame from base 1. According to the germline V gene, CDR1 reads SNHLY and CDR2 reads FYNNEI. Trimming costs V 10 bases and J 4 bases, and their ends lie 17 bases apart. Synthetic TCR analog templates were spiked into each PCR so that absolute template abundance could be estimated from read counts. TCRbeta CDR3 regions were amplified from genomic DNA with bias-controlled V and J gene primers using the immunoSEQ assay. Sequencing of rearranged TCRbeta segments was done at approximately 20X coverage. The original pipeline was this. Clustering was used to correct sequencing errors, and CDR3s were annotated against IMGT to assign V, D and J genes. Downstream analyses used only productive TCRbeta rearrangements, leaving out any out-of-frame or stop-codon sequences. To compute clonality, Shannon entropy was normalized by the log of the number of unique productive sequences and then subtracted from one. Fisher's exact test with Benjamini-Hochberg correction, at a threshold of adjusted p below 0.01, was used to find clones that differed between time points or between blood and tumor. The immuneACCESS repertoire file appears here via TCRdb, limited to in-frame rearrangements. These files lack a portion of the clones; in checked studies, under half of the deficit traces to unresolved V genes, and the cause of the others is not known. V, J and clone size reflect that table, while D and trimming were determined from the DNA. A total of 44,000 or so clones appear in this sample, approximately 89% of them only once. The top ten clones comprise about 4% of the sample.

The sample is drawn from a study of PD-L1 blockade in urothelial cancer (dated by TCRdb to 2017 to 2019). With regard to the full study: Every patient began therapy around 2014 and was given atezolizumab 1,200 mg intravenously every 3 weeks. Blood samples were analyzed at two time points: 3 weeks after treatment start (second dose) and 6 weeks after treatment start. Pretreatment blood TCR-seq was available for twenty-nine patients, at least one posttreatment blood collection was obtained for 24 patients, and tumor TCR-seq was available for 24 patients. Progression-free survival longer than 6 months counted as durable clinical benefit, and TCR features were additionally tested against both progression-free and overall survival. Somatic, immune and clinical correlates of response to PD-L1 blockade with atezolizumab in urothelial cancer were the focus of an exploratory multi-omic analysis. Durable clinical benefit was achieved by nine patients and was not achieved by 20 patients. Whole exome sequencing and RNA sequencing of pretreatment tumors were performed alongside TCR sequencing in the same patients. About 90% of the roughly 29 patients were identified as males with urothelial cancer of bladder origin, and a prior smoking history was reported by 18 of 29 patients. Blood samples gave a median of around 130,000 T cells and tens of thousands of unique TCRs, with a median clonality of approximately 0.08. Pretreatment tumor samples, along with matched peripheral blood serially collected before and after atezolizumab treatment, were subjected to TCR sequencing. An ECOG performance status of 0 or 1 was recorded for the patients, and 0 to 3 prior chemotherapy regimens had been received by the patients. What the work shows at the level of the full study, not this receptor alone: Because the sample size was small (n of about 30) and many exploratory analyses were performed, the results are intended to be hypothesis-generating. At 3 weeks after the start of treatment, tumor-associated TCR clones in peripheral blood had expanded more in patients with durable benefit (n ≈ 20, p = 0.022). A pretreatment peripheral blood TCR clonality below the median was linked to improved progression-free and overall survival.

A total of approximately 27 patients with locally advanced or metastatic urothelial carcinoma, treated at Memorial Sloan Kettering on a trial protocol, made up the cohort. Peripheral blood mononuclear cells were collected pretreatment and during treatment, at between 1 and 8 total time points per patient. The Qiagen DNeasy Blood extraction kit was used to purify genomic DNA from total PBMCs and tumor samples. PBMCs were collected pretreatment and during treatment and were isolated and stored as previously described. The sequencing used PBMCs, collected around atezolizumab (anti-PD-L1) treatment. The receptor comes from a man older than 75 with urothelial cancer. This sequence uses TRBV2 and TRBJ1-5; matching of 6 bases hints at TRBD1 as the D gene. DNA sequence: TGTGCCACCGCTACCGGGACAACTAATCAGCCCCAGCATTTT. This gives the protein CATATGTTNQPQHF. With all but the CDR3 taken from the reference TRBV2 and TRBJ1-5 genes, the full variable domain is: EPEVTQTPSHQVTQMGQEVILRCVPISNHLYFYWYRQILGQKVEFLVSFYNNEISEKSEIFDDQFSVERPDGSNFTLKIRSTKLEDSAMYFCATATGTTNQPQHFGDGTRLSIL.